This passage covers 12 T cell receptor beta chains from one sample sequenced in a study of monozygotic twins with inflammatory bowel disease (dated by TCRdb to about 2019). The method was 5' RACE. Sequencing used an Illumina HiSeq 2500. After the reads were reprocessed by TCRdb, one entry was made per CDR3 protein sequence, with no DNA. This sample's table carries about 130,000 distinct CDR3 sequences. The top ten clonotypes cover 0.95% to 1.5% of the sample. The sample consisted of blood. These receptors were taken from a human donor with ulcerative colitis or Crohn's disease, or a healthy co-twin of an affected twin (not recorded which).

The gene calls are TRBV12-3 or TRBV12-4 and TRBJ2-1; TCRdb returns TRBD1, unconfirmable since there is no DNA. The CDR3 totals 15 residues. CDR3 protein: CASSRGQGPYNEQFF.

The chain employs TRBV7-6 and TRBJ2-7; the D call from TCRdb, TRBD1, cannot be confirmed without DNA. CDR1 and CDR2 from the germline V gene are SGHVS and FNYEAQ. The CDR3 is 16 residues long. This CDR3 reads CASSPRTARLHWEQYF.

CDR3 amino acids: CASSPQRPGTSGRATDTQYF. The chain has TRBV27 and TRBJ2-3; TCRdb outputs TRBD2, but without DNA this stays unchecked. The CDR3 consists of 20 residues. Per germline, CDR1 MNHEY and CDR2 SMNVEV (reference sequence).

This rearrangement joins TRBV15 to TRBJ2-4; TCRdb picks TRBD1, but there is no DNA to check that call. The CDR3 is 14 amino acids. Germline V gene sequence: CDR1 LNHNV, CDR2 YYDKDF (reference sequence). The chain's CDR3 is CATSSGGAGNIQYF.

The genes are TRBV11-3 and TRBJ2-7; with no DNA, the TCRdb D assignment of TRBD2 cannot be verified. Germline CDR1 is SGHNT and CDR2 is YENEEA. This CDR3 has 17 amino acids. CDR3 residues: CASSLGGLAGEPYEQYF.

The chain links TRBV20-1 to TRBJ2-7. CDR1 is DFQATT and CDR2 is SNEGSKA in the germline V gene (reference sequence). There are 12 residues in the CDR3. Here the CDR3 reads CSASVGSYEQYF.

V is TRBV5-1 and J is TRBJ2-1; TCRdb selects TRBD2, and the lack of DNA leaves this call unchecked. The CDR3 covers 16 residues. CDR1 and CDR2 from the germline V gene are SGHRS and YFSETQ. CDR3 sequence reads: CASSLAGTSGSNEQFF.

The V call is TRBV6-1, the J call TRBJ2-2. The CDR3 has 17 residues. Germline values: CDR1 MNHNS, CDR2 SASEGT. Here the CDR3 reads CASSEVKLAFITGELFF.

The chain couples TRBV4-1 to TRBJ2-7; absent DNA, TCRdb's TRBD1 call cannot be checked. The CDR3 has 16 residues. Germline CDR1 is MGHRA and CDR2 is YSYEKL. The CDR3 sequence is CASSPRYGGLTYEQYF.

The CDR3 loop reads CASSLSGTGGRSYGYTF. V gene TRBV7-2 combines with J gene TRBJ1-2; TCRdb's D gene call, TRBD1, goes unchecked for lack of DNA. This CDR3 region has 17 residues. The germline V gene has CDR1 SGHTA and CDR2 FQGNSA.

The rearrangement links TRBV20-1 to TRBJ1-5; the TCRdb call, TRBD1, lacks DNA for checking. The CDR3 sequence is 16 residues long. Germline V gene lookup returns CDR1 DFQATT and CDR2 SNEGSKA (reference sequence). The CDR3 sequence: CSAKSGTGASNQPQHF.

V gene TRBV20-1 combines with J gene TRBJ2-7; the D call of TRBD2 rests on TCRdb alone, since no DNA is present to check it. From germline, CDR1 is DFQATT and CDR2 SNEGSKA (reference sequence). CDR3 length: 15 residues. The CDR3 spells CSARKGLAGIYEQYF.